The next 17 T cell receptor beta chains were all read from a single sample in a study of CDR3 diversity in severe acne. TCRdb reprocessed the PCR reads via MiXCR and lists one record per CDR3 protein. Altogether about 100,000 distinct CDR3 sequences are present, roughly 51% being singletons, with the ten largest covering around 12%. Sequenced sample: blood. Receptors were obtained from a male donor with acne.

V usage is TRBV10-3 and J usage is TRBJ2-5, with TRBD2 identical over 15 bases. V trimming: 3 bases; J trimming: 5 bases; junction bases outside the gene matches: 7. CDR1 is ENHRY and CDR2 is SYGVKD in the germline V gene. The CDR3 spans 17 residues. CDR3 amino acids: CAISERTSGRGRETQYF. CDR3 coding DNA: TGTGCCATCAGTGAAAGGACTAGCGGGAGGGGACGGGAGACCCAGTACTTC.

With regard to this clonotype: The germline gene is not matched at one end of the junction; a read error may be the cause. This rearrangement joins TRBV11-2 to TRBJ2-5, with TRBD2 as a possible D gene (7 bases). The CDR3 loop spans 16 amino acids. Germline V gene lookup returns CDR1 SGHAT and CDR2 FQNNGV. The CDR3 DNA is TGTGCCAGCAGCGTCCCCGGGGGGCGGGTGCAAGAGACCCAGTGCTTC. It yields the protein CASSVPGGRVQETQCF.

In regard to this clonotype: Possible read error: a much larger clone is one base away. CDR3 DNA sequence: TGTGCCAGTAGTATGACAGGGGAGCAACTTTGCAATGAGCAGTTCTTC. It specifies CASSMTGEQLCNEQFF. The V and J genes are TRBV19 and TRBJ2-1; 8 nucleotides line up with TRBD1. Germline trimming cut 3 bases from V and 6 bases from J; bases unmatched to any gene: 10. This CDR3 is built from 16 residues. Germline V gene data show CDR1 as LNHDA and CDR2 as SQIVND (reference sequence).

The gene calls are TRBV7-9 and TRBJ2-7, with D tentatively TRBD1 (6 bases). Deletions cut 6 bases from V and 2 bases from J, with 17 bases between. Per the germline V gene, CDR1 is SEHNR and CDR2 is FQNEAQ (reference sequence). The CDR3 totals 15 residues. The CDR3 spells CASRPTGTPTYEQYF. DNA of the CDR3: TGTGCCAGCAGACCGACCGGGACACCGACCTACGAGCAGTACTTC.

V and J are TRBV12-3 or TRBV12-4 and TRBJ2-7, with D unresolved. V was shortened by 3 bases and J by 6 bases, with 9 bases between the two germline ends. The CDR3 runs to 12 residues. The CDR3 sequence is CASSLGNSEQYF. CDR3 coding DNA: TGTGCCAGCAGTTTGGGAAACTCCGAGCAGTACTTC.

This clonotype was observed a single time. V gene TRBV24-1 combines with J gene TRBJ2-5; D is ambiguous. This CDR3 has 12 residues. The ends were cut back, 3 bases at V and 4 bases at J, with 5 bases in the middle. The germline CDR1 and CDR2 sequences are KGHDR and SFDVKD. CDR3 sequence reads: CATSDLRETQYF. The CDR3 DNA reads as TGTGCCACCAGTGATCTTAGAGAGACCCAGTACTTC.

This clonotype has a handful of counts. CDR3 loop: CASSLFEDGYTF. The CDR3 DNA reads TGTGCCAGCAGCTTATTTGAGGATGGCTACACCTTC. The chain joins TRBV7-8 to TRBJ1-2; D is undetermined. The CDR3 has 12 residues. Germline CDR1 reads SGHVS; CDR2 reads FQNEAQ. The V end was cut by 2 bases, the J end by 6 bases, with 7 bases between.

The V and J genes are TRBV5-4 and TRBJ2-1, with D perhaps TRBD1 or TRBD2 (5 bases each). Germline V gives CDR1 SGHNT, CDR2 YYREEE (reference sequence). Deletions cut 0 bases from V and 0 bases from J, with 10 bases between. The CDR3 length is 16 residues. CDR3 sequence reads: CASSLARDASYNEQFF. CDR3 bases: TGTGCCAGCAGCTTGGCTCGGGACGCCTCCTACAATGAGCAGTTCTTC.

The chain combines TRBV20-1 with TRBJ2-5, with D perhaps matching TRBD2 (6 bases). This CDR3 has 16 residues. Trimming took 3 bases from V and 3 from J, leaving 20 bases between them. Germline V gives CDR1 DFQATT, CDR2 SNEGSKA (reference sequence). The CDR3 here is CSARSAGTGGEETQYF. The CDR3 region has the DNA TGCAGTGCTAGGTCAGCAGGGACTGGCGGAGAAGAGACCCAGTACTTC.

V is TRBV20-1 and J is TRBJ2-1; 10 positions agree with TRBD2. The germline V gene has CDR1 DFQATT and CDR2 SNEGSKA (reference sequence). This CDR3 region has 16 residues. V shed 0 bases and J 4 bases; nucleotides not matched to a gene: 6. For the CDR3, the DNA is TGCAGTGCTAGAGATGTAACTAGCGGGGTTTACAATGAGCAGTTCTTC. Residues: CSARDVTSGVYNEQFF.

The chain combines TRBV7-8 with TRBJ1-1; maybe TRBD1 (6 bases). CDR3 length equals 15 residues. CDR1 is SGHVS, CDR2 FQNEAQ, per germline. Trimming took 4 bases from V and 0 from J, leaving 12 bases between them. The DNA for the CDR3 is TGTGCCAGCAGCTCGAGCCAGGGGATGAACACTGAAGCTTTCTTT. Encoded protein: CASSSSQGMNTEAFF.

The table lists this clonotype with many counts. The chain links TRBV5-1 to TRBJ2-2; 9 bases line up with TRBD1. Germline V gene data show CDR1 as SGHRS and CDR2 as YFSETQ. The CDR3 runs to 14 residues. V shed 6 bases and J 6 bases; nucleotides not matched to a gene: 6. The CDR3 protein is CASTGQGSPGELFF. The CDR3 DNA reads TGCGCCAGCACCGGACAGGGGTCCCCCGGGGAGCTGTTTTTT.

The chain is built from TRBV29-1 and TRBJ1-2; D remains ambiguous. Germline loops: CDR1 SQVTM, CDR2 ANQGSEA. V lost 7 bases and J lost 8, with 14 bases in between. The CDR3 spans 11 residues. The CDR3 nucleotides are TGCAGCGGACGGGCTCTGGGAGGCTACACCTTC. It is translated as CSGRALGGYTF.

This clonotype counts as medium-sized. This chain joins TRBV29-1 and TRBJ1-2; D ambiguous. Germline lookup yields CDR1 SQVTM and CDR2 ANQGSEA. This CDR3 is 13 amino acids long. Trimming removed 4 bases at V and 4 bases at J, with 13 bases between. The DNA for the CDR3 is TGCAGCGTTGGATTAGGTATTACCTATGGCTACACCTTC. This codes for CSVGLGITYGYTF. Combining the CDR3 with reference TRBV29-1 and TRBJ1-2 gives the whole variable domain SAVISQKPSRDICQRGTSLTIQCQVDSQVTMMFWYRQQPGQSLTLIATANQGSEATYESGFVIDKFPISRPNLTFSTLTVSNMSPEDSSIYLCSVGLGITYGYTFGSGTRLTVV.

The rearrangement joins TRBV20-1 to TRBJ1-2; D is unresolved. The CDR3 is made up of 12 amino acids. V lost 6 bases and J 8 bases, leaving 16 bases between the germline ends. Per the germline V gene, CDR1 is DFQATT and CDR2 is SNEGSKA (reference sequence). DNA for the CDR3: TGCAGTGCCCACGACGGGATGGGAGGCTACACCTTC. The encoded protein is CSAHDGMGGYTF.

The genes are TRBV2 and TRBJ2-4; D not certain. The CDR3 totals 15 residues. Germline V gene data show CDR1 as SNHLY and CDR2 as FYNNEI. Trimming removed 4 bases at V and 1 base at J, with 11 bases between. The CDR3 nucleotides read TGTGCCAGCAGTGGATACACAGCCGCCAAAAACATTCAGTACTTC. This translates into CASSGYTAAKNIQYF.

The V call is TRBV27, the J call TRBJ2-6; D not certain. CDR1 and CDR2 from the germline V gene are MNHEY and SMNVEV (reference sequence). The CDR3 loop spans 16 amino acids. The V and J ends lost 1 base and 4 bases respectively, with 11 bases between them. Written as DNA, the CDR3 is TGTGCCAGCAGTTTATGGTGGTCCGCCGGGGCCAACGTCCTGACTTTC. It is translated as CASSLWWSAGANVLTF.